The entry below describes one TCR beta chain. TCRdb keeps only in-frame clones here, not all; method: immunoSEQ multiplex PCR. The sample carries tens of thousands of clones, nearly 90% recorded once. The data belong to a study of blood T cell repertoires in COVID-19. The germline V and J ends were trimmed by 3 bases and 4 bases, with 15 bases remaining between them. Germline CDR1 DFQATT, CDR2 SNEGSKA (reference sequence). The CDR3 extends over 14 amino acids. V usage is TRBV20-1 and J usage is TRBJ1-2, with D tentatively TRBD1 (5 bases). Sequenced input: peripheral blood. The receptor was derived from a man aged 55 to 70 with COVID-19, enrolled during active disease. Here the CDR3 reads CSASWGRRSYGYTF. CDR3 coding DNA: TGCAGTGCTAGTTGGGGGAGGAGAAGCTATGGCTACACCTTC.